This is a list of T cell receptor beta chains from one sample in a study of T cell responses to AZD1222 COVID-19 vaccine. Profiled with immunoSEQ multiplex PCR; TCRdb holds only in-frame clones, not every one. The profile covers roughly 150,000 clones, with 85% to 90% appearing a single time and 1.5% to 2% taken by the ten largest. The sequencing here drew on peripheral blood, taken on day 0 of AZD1222 vaccination. The receptors originated from an adult in good health. CDR3s include the opening cysteine and the closing phenylalanine or tryptophan. The D gene is left open where the match is weak.

D gene,V gene,J gene,CDR3 DNA,CDR3 protein
-,TRBV29-1,TRBJ2-7,TGCAGCGTTGAAGATGGAAGCTACGAGCAGTACTTC,CSVEDGSYEQYF
-,TRBV29-1,TRBJ2-1,TGCAGCGCAAAGGGACCCCTCAGTGAGCAGTTCTTC,CSAKGPLSEQFF
TRBD1,TRBV9,TRBJ1-1,TGTGCCAGCAGCGTAACAGGGGTCACTGAAGCTTTCTTT,CASSVTGVTEAFF
TRBD2,TRBV19,TRBJ2-1,TGTGCCAGTAGTATAGTGGGGGTCAGCGGGAGGGACTACAATGAGCAGTTCTTC,CASSIVGVSGRDYNEQFF
-,TRBV29-1,TRBJ2-1,TGCAGCGGGGATGGGGCTAGCTCCTACAATGAGCAGTTCTTC,CSGDGASSYNEQFF
-,TRBV27,TRBJ2-3,TGTGCCAGCAGTTTAATCAGCACAGATACGCAGTATTTT,CASSLISTDTQYF
TRBD1,TRBV5-1,TRBJ1-5,TGCGCCACCCCGGGACAGCTCGAGGGGGGGGAGAATCAGCCCCAGCATTTT,CATPGQLEGGENQPQHF
-,TRBV30,TRBJ2-1,TGTGCCTGGAGTGTACGCCAGGGGGGGTTCTACAATGAGCAGTTCTTC,CAWSVRQGGFYNEQFF
-,TRBV7-6,TRBJ2-1,TGTGCCAGCAGCTTATGGGTAAACAATGAGCAGTTCTTC,CASSLWVNNEQFF
TRBD1,TRBV28,TRBJ1-5,TGTGCCAGCAGTTTTGGCCAGGGGGGGAATCAGCCCCAGCATTTT,CASSFGQGGNQPQHF
-,TRBV3-1/TRBV3-2,TRBJ1-2,TGTGCCAGCAGCCAAGGGACAACGGGCTACACCTTC,CASSQGTTGYTF
TRBD1,TRBV19,TRBJ1-2,TGTGCCAGTAGTATCCGAAACCGGGACAGGGGTCGTTTAAGAGGTGGCTACACCTTC,CASSIRNRDRGRLRGGYTF
-,TRBV5-1,TRBJ1-3,TGCGCCAGCATCGGAACTGGAAACACCATATATTTT,CASIGTGNTIYF
-,TRBV15,TRBJ2-1,TGTGCCACCAGCAGACGGGCCGACGGGAATGAGCAGTTCTTC,CATSRRADGNEQFF
-,TRBV5-5,TRBJ2-3,TGTGCCAGCAGCTTCGGTACGGGGGACACAGATACGCAGTATTTT,CASSFGTGDTDTQYF
-,TRBV14,TRBJ2-3,TGTGCCAGCAGCCAATCCACGGGGGCTTTGACAGATACGCAGTATTTT,CASSQSTGALTDTQYF
TRBD1,TRBV18,TRBJ1-1,TGTGCCAGCTCACAAAACGGCCAGGGGGCTGAAGCTTTCTTT,CASSQNGQGAEAFF
-,TRBV3-1/TRBV3-2,TRBJ1-5,TGTGCCAGCTCCAGGGAAGGTCAGCCCCAGCATTTT,CASSREGQPQHF
TRBD1,TRBV27,TRBJ2-3,TGTGCCAGCAGCACGGACAGGACGCAGTATTTT,CASSTDRTQYF
-,TRBV7-8,TRBJ1-2,TGTGCCAGCAGCTTAGCGCAGCCTCTTGGCGGCTACACCTTC,CASSLAQPLGGYTF
-,TRBV29-1,TRBJ2-7,TGCAGCGTTGACGCGGCGGACAGAGGCTACGAGCAGTACTTC,CSVDAADRGYEQYF
-,TRBV18,TRBJ1-3,TGTGCCAGCTCACTCGGACGTACTTCTGGAAACACCATATATTTT,CASSLGRTSGNTIYF
-,TRBV5-4,TRBJ2-3,TGTGCCAGCAGCTTTTGGGGGCAAAGCACAGATACGCAGTATTTT,CASSFWGQSTDTQYF